These 22 T cell receptor beta chains were all obtained from the same sample, sequenced in a study of cytotoxic CD8 clonotypes in ibrutinib-treated CLL. Profiling relied on immunoSEQ multiplex PCR, and the TCRdb table lists in-frame clones only, not all of them. The repertoire holds fewer than 100,000 clones, roughly 77% seen once, with more than 4.5% in the top ten. The source material was PBMCs, sampled after 12 months of ibrutinib treatment. The receptors derive from a human donor with chronic lymphocytic leukemia.

The chain is built from TRBV19 and TRBJ1-5; TRBD1 matches 7 bases. The CDR3 covers 19 residues. In germline, CDR1 is LNHDA, CDR2 SQIVND (reference sequence). The ends lost 5 bases at V and 0 bases at J; junction bases unmatched: 16. This CDR3 reads CASSSPGGSGKYSNQPQHF. CDR3 in DNA: TGTGCCAGTAGTTCTCCAGGGGGGAGTGGGAAATATAGCAATCAGCCCCAGCATTTT.

The chain is built from TRBV7-9 and TRBJ2-5, with 9 bases matching TRBD2. Trimming removed 8 bases from V and 2 bases from J; junction bases left unmatched: 6. The germline V gene has CDR1 SEHNR and CDR2 FQNEAQ (reference sequence). There are 14 residues in the CDR3. The CDR3 DNA reads as TGTGCCAGCTTGCCCCTAGCGGGACAAGAGACCCAGTACTTC. Its translation is CASLPLAGQETQYF.

This chain joins TRBV23-1 and TRBJ1-5; D remains unclear. TRBV23-1 has ORF status, its function being uncertain. V was cut by 0 bases and J by 3 bases, with 12 bases left in between. This CDR3 is 16 amino acids long. Written as DNA, the CDR3 is TGCGCCAGCAGTCAATCGTGGTGGCAGATCAATCAGCCCCAGCATTTT. Translating it yields CASSQSWWQINQPQHF.

This sequence joins TRBV29-1 and TRBJ1-2, with 12 bases matching TRBD1. CDR1 and CDR2 (germline): SQVTM, ANQGSEA. Unmatched junction bases numbered 12, after V lost 2 bases and J lost 8 bases. CDR3 length: 16 amino acids. CDR3 nucleotides: TGCAGCGTTGAACACGGGGGGACAGGGGGCGCGGGAGGCTACACCTTC. Its protein product is CSVEHGGTGGAGGYTF.

The genes are TRBV5-1 and TRBJ2-3; 8 bases are shared with TRBD2. V lost 0 bases to trimming and J lost 2 bases; unmatched junction nucleotides: 8. Germline assignment: CDR1 SGHRS and CDR2 YFSETQ. The CDR3 is 17 amino acids. The CDR3 loop is CASSLGGLATHTDTQYF. In nucleotides, the CDR3 is TGCGCCAGCAGCTTGGGAGGACTAGCCACACACACAGATACGCAGTATTTT. The entire variable domain, with the rest obtained from reference TRBV5-1 and TRBJ2-3, is as follows: KAGVTQTPRYLIKTRGQQVTLSCSPISGHRSVSWYQQTPGQGLQFLFEYFSETQRNKGNFPGRFSGRQFSNSRSEMNVSTLELGDSALYLCASSLGGLATHTDTQYFGPGTRLTVL.

J is TRBJ1-2 and V is TRBV6-5, with D perhaps TRBD1 (5 bases). This CDR3 has 13 amino acids. Germline-derived CDR1 and CDR2 are MNHEY and SVGAGI. The ends were cut back, 7 bases at V and 3 bases at J, with 12 bases in the middle. The CDR3 DNA reads TGTGCCAGCACCAACTGGGGGGACTATGGCTACACCTTC. Protein: CASTNWGDYGYTF.

The chain has TRBV6-1 and TRBJ2-3; D unclear. Trimming took 2 bases from V and 7 from J, leaving 16 bases between them. Per the germline V gene, CDR1 is MNHNS and CDR2 is SASEGT. The CDR3 consists of 15 residues. This CDR3 reads CASSENSLLANTQYF. In nucleotides, the CDR3 is TGTGCCAGCAGTGAAAATAGTTTATTGGCAAATACGCAGTATTTT.

This chain links TRBV6-5 with TRBJ1-1; D possibly corresponds to TRBD1 (5 bases). The CDR3 spans 13 residues. Trimming pared 7 bases from V and 4 bases from J, leaving 13 bases between. CDR1 is MNHEY, CDR2 SVGAGI, per germline. The CDR3 sequence: CASTPGGSTEAFF. The CDR3 DNA follows: TGTGCCAGCACCCCGGGGGGGAGCACTGAAGCTTTCTTT.

The V call is TRBV19, the J call TRBJ2-1; 10 bases map to TRBD2. Per the germline V gene, CDR1 is LNHDA and CDR2 is SQIVND (reference sequence). V was clipped by 6 bases and J by 2 bases; unmatched bases: 4. CDR3 length equals 15 residues. The CDR3: CASSWGLATYNEQFF. CDR3 in DNA: TGTGCCAGTAGCTGGGGACTAGCGACCTACAATGAGCAGTTCTTC.

This clone was observed a handful of times. The chain combines TRBV7-9 with TRBJ1-2; D remains ambiguous. The CDR3 is made up of 12 amino acids. Trimming shortened V by 10 bases and J by 4 bases, and 13 bases separated the two germline ends. Germline CDR1 SEHNR, CDR2 FQNEAQ (reference sequence). CDR3 sequence reads: CATPGRFYGYTF. CDR3 in DNA: TGTGCCACCCCAGGACGTTTCTATGGCTACACCTTC. The whole variable domain, remainder taken from reference TRBV7-9 and TRBJ1-2, is DTGVSQNPRHKITKRGQNVTFRCDPISEHNRLYWYRQTLGQGPEFLTYFQNEAQLEKSRLLSDRFSAERPKGSFSTLEIQRTEQGDSAMYLCATPGRFYGYTFGSGTRLTVV.

This chain joins TRBV28 and TRBJ1-5; D is possibly TRBD1 (5 bases). The CDR3 has 14 residues. CDR1 and CDR2 from the germline V gene are MDHEN and SYDVKM. Trimming removed 3 bases at V and 7 bases at J, with 13 bases between. This CDR3 reads CASSFGGGRQPQHF. In DNA, the CDR3 is TGTGCCAGCAGTTTTGGGGGAGGGCGACAGCCCCAGCATTTT. Variable domain in full (rest from reference TRBV28 and TRBJ1-5): DVKVTQSSRYLVKRTGEKVFLECVQDMDHENMFWYRQDPGLGLRLIYFSYDVKMKEKGDIPEGYSVSREKKERFSLILESASTNQTSMYLCASSFGGGRQPQHFGDGTRLSIL.

V and J are TRBV6-5 and TRBJ1-4; D is unclear. Trimming removed 6 bases at V and 3 bases at J, with 14 bases between. Germline V CDR1 and CDR2: MNHEY, SVGAGI. This CDR3 is 15 amino acids long. The CDR3, as DNA: TGTGCCAGCAGCCTCCCGGGCCTCGCTAATGAAAAACTGTTTTTT. It encodes CASSLPGLANEKLFF.

This chain uses TRBV4-3 with TRBJ1-4; D perhaps matches TRBD1 (5 bases). This CDR3 comprises 14 residues. The germline V gene encodes CDR1 LGHNA and CDR2 YSLEER. The V and J ends lost 3 bases and 8 bases respectively, with 13 bases between them. The chain's CDR3 is CASSQRVGEEKLFF. CDR3 sequence (DNA): TGCGCCAGCAGCCAGAGGGTGGGGGAGGAAAAACTGTTTTTT.

The chain recombines TRBV5-4 with TRBJ2-1, with TRBD2 matching 16 bases. This CDR3 comprises 16 residues. The ends lost 0 bases at V and 8 bases at J; junction bases unmatched: 2. The V gene's germline CDR1 is SGHNT and CDR2 YYREEE (reference sequence). The CDR3 loop is CASSLAGTSGRDEQFF. The CDR3 coding sequence is TGTGCCAGCAGCTTGGCCGGGACTAGCGGGAGGGATGAGCAGTTCTTC.

The chain combines TRBV4-3 with TRBJ1-1, with 7 nucleotides matching TRBD1. V shed 3 bases, J shed 3 bases, and the junction held 1 base outside the gene matches. The germline V gene has CDR1 LGHNA and CDR2 YSLEER. This CDR3 has 13 amino acids. As DNA, the CDR3 is TGCGCCAGCAGCCAGCAGGGGGACACTGAAGCTTTCTTT. It yields the protein CASSQQGDTEAFF.

The V and J genes are TRBV5-4 and TRBJ2-1, with D unclear. Germline lookup yields CDR1 SGHNT and CDR2 YYREEE (reference sequence). Trimming removed 0 bases from V and 5 bases from J, with 15 bases in between. This CDR3 has 16 residues. Here the CDR3 DNA reads TGTGCCAGCAGCTTGGACTGGCGACCGGCACACAATGAGCAGTTCTTC. Its translation: CASSLDWRPAHNEQFF. The variable domain in full, with the rest retrieved from reference TRBV5-4 and TRBJ2-1, is ETGVTQSPTHLIKTRGQQVTLRCSSQSGHNTVSWYQQALGQGPQFIFQYYREEENGRGNFPPRFSGLQFPNYSSELNVNALELDDSALYLCASSLDWRPAHNEQFFGPGTRLTVL.

The genes are TRBV6-5 and TRBJ2-7, with D perhaps matching TRBD1 or TRBD2 (6 bases each). CDR3 length: 14 residues. Trimming removed 6 bases at V and 3 bases at J, with 15 bases between. Germline V CDR1 and CDR2: MNHEY, SVGAGI. In DNA form, the CDR3 reads TGTGCCAGCAGAACCCAACAGGGAGGCTACGAGCAGTACTTC. Its translation: CASRTQQGGYEQYF.

The chain is built from TRBV19 and TRBJ2-7; unclear D gene. The CDR3 is 14 residues long. The germline V gene encodes CDR1 LNHDA and CDR2 SQIVND (reference sequence). Trimming pared 3 bases from V and 3 bases from J, leaving 12 bases between. CDR3 nucleotide sequence: TGTGCCAGTAGTATCGGAGCGAACCACTACGAGCAGTACTTC. Encoded protein: CASSIGANHYEQYF. Looking up the rest from reference TRBV19 and TRBJ2-7 gives the full variable domain: DGGITQSPKYLFRKEGQNVTLSCEQNLNHDAMYWYRQDPGQGLRLIYYSQIVNDFQKGDIAEGYSVSREKKESFPLTVTSAQKNPTAFYLCASSIGANHYEQYFGPGTRLTVT.

The chain couples TRBV5-6 to TRBJ2-6, with D unresolved. Germline values: CDR1 SGHDT, CDR2 YYEEEE. This CDR3 region has 15 residues. The V and J ends lost 3 bases and 1 base respectively, with 8 bases between them. The CDR3 loop reads CASSSFGSGANVLTF. The CDR3 DNA follows: TGTGCCAGCAGCTCCTTCGGGTCTGGGGCCAACGTCCTGACTTTC.

The chain recombines TRBV6-5 with TRBJ2-1; no definite D call. The length of the CDR3 is 11 residues. Trimming cost V 6 bases and J 5 bases, with 5 bases left between them. Germline V lookup: CDR1 MNHEY, CDR2 SVGAGI. The CDR3 sequence: CASRYHNEQFF. The DNA for the CDR3 is TGTGCCAGCAGATACCACAATGAGCAGTTCTTC.

The gene calls are TRBV28 and TRBJ2-7; D is possibly TRBD2 (6 bases). CDR3 length: 12 residues. V was trimmed by 6 bases and J by 2 bases, leaving 8 bases between them. The germline V gene has CDR1 MDHEN and CDR2 SYDVKM. The CDR3 sequence: CASSPGAYEQYF. CDR3 nucleotide sequence: TGTGCCAGCAGCCCGGGGGCCTACGAGCAGTACTTC.

This clone was observed once. V usage is TRBV7-6 and J usage is TRBJ2-5; D is undetermined. Germline lookup yields CDR1 SGHVS and CDR2 FNYEAQ. Trimming shortened V by 1 base and J by 5 bases, and 14 bases separated the two germline ends. This CDR3 has 15 residues. CDR3 nucleotide sequence: TGTGCCAGCAGCTTAGTCCCGCGATCAGTCGAGACCCAGTACTTC. Translated: CASSLVPRSVETQYF.